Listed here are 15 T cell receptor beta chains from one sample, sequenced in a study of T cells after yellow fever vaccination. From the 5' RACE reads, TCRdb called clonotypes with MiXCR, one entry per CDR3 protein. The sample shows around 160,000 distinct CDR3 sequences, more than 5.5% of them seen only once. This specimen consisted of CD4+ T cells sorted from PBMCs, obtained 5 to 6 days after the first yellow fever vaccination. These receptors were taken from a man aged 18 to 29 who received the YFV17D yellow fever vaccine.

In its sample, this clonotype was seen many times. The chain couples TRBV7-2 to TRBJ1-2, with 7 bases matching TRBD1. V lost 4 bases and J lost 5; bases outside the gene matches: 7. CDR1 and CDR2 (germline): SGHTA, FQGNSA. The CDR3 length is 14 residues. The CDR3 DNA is TGTGCCAGCAGCTCCGGGGGGGGACAGTATGGCTACACCTTC. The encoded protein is CASSSGGGQYGYTF.

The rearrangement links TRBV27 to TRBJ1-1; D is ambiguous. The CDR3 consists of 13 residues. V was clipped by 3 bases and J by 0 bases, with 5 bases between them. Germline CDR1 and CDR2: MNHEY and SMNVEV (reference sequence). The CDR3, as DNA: TGTGCCAGCAGTTTGGCCTTGAACACTGAAGCTTTCTTT. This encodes CASSLALNTEAFF.

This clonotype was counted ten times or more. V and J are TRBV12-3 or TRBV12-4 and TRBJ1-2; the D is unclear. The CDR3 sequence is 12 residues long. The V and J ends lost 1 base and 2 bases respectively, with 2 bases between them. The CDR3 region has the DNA TGTGCCAGCAGTTTAGAGAACTATGGCTACACCTTC. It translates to CASSLENYGYTF.

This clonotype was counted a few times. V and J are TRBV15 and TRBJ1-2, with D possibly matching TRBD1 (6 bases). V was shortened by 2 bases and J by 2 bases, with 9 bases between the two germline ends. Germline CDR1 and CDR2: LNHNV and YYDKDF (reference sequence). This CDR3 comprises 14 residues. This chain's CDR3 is CATSRSTGNYGYTF. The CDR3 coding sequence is TGTGCCACCAGCAGAAGCACAGGGAACTATGGCTACACCTTC.

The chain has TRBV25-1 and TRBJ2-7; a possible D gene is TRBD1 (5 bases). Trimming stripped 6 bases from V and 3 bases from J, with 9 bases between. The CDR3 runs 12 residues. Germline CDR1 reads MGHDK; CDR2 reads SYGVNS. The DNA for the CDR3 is TGTGCCAGCAGATTAGACAGCTACGAGCAGTACTTC. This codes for CASRLDSYEQYF.

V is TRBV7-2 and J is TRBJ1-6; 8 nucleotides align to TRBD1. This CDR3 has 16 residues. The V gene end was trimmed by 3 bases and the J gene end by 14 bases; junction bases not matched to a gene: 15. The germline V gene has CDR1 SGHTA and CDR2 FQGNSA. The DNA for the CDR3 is TGTGCCAGCAGCTTTCGCGGACAGGGACCTTATCCCACCCTCCACTTT. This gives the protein CASSFRGQGPYPTLHF.

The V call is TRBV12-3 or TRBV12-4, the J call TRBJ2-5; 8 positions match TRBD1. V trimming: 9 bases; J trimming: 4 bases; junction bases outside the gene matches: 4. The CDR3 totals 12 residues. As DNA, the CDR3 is TGTGCCAGGAGCAGGGGGCCAGAGACCCAGTACTTC. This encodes CARSRGPETQYF.

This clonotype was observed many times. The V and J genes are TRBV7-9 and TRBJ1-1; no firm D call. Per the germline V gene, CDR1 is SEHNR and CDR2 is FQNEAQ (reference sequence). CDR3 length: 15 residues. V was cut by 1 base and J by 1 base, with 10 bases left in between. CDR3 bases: TGTGCCAGCAGCTTAGGCCTCCCGGGGAACACTGAAGCTTTCTTT. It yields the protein CASSLGLPGNTEAFF.

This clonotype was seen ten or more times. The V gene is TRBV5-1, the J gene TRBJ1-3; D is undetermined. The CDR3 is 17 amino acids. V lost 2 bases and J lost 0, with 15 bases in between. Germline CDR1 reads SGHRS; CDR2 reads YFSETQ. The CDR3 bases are TGCGCCAGCAGCTTTTCAGCGTCTCTGCCCTCTGGAAACACCATATATTTT. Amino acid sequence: CASSFSASLPSGNTIYF. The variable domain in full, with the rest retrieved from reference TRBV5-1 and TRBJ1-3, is KAGVTQTPRYLIKTRGQQVTLSCSPISGHRSVSWYQQTPGQGLQFLFEYFSETQRNKGNFPGRFSGRQFSNSRSEMNVSTLELGDSALYLCASSFSASLPSGNTIYFGEGSWLTVV.

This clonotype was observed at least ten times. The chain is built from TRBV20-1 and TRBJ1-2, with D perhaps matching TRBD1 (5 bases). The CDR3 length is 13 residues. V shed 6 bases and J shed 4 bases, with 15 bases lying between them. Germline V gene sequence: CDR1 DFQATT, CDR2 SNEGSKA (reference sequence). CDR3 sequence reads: CSAAGTVTYGYTF. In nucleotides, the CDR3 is TGCAGTGCCGCCGGGACGGTAACCTATGGCTACACCTTC.

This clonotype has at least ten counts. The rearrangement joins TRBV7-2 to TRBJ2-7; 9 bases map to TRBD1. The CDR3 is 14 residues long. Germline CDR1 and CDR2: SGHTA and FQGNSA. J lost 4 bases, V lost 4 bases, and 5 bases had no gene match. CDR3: CASSSTGGGYEQYF. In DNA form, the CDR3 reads TGTGCCAGCAGCTCGACAGGGGGAGGGTACGAGCAGTACTTC.

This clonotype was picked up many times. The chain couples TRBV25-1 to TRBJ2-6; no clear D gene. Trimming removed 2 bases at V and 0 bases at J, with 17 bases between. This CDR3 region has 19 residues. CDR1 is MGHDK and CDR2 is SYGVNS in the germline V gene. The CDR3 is CASSETTKWTHSGANVLTF. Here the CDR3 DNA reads TGTGCCAGCAGTGAAACCACTAAATGGACGCACTCTGGGGCCAACGTCCTGACTTTC.

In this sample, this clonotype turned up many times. The DNA for the CDR3 is TGCGCCAGCAGCTTGGTTCCTACTCTGGGGGCCAACGTCCTGACTTTC. Protein sequence: CASSLVPTLGANVLTF. V and J are TRBV5-1 and TRBJ2-6; the D is unclear. V was cut by 0 bases and J by 4 bases, with 11 bases left in between. Germline CDR1 is SGHRS and CDR2 is YFSETQ. This CDR3 is built from 16 residues.

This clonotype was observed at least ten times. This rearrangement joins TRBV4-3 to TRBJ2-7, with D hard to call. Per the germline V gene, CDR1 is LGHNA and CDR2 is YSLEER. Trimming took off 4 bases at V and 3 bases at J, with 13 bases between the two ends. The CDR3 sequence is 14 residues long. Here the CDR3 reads CASSRSGRSYEQYF. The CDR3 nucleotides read TGCGCCAGCAGCCGTTCGGGCAGGAGCTACGAGCAGTACTTC.

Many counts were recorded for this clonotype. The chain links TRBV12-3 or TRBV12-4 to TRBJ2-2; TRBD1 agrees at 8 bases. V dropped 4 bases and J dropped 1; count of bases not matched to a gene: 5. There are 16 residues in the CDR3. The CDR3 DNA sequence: TGTGCCAGCAGTTACCGCGGGACAGGGAACACCGGGGAGCTGTTTTTT. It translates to CASSYRGTGNTGELFF.